What follows is one TCR beta chain and its context. Its antigen is still unknown. The donors were healthy bone marrow donors. These data come from a study of cytomegalovirus exposure and HLA in healthy donors. Study-wide findings and caveats: In a later analysis, productive TCRs from donors in an Asian-associated ancestry cluster reportedly carried fewer N-insertions than the cohort mean.

In the PCR, 60 Vbeta and 13 Jbeta primers were used. Authors' processing steps: In a later analysis, around 11 million of 65 million to 90 million unique beta chains occurred in at least two donors. Method: immunoSEQ multiplex PCR; TCRdb's copy keeps in-frame clones and lacks some. The DNA was the basis for D and trimming; V, J and clone size are from that table. The profile shows roughly 130,000 clones, approximately 80% of them singletons. The CDR3 is 16 amino acids. V lost 7 bases and J 2 bases, leaving 18 bases between the germline ends. The germline V gene encodes CDR1 MGHDK and CDR2 SYGVNS. The genes are TRBV25-1 and TRBJ1-5; D perhaps matches TRBD1 (6 bases). The origin of this receptor is a woman younger than 30 in good health and CMV-seropositive. The material sequenced was PBMCs. The CDR3 is CASTGGPQICNQPQHF. The CDR3 bases are TGTGCCAGCACCGGGGGGCCGCAGATTTGCAATCAGCCCCAGCATTTT. Full variable domain (missing parts from reference TRBV25-1 and TRBJ1-5): EADIYQTPRYLVIGTGKKITLECSQTMGHDKMYWYQQDPGMELHLIHYSYGVNSTEKGDLSSESTVSRIRTEHFPLTLESARPSHTSQYLCASTGGPQICNQPQHFGDGTRLSIL.